This is a list of T cell receptor beta chains from one sample in a study of T cells in Graves' hyperthyroidism and ophthalmopathy. Each CDR3 protein gets one entry after TCRdb re-called the multiplex PCR reads with MiXCR. Among 300,000 or so distinct CDR3 sequences listed, around 23% were seen once. What was sequenced was blood. The receptors stem from a woman in her fifties or sixties with Graves' hyperthyroidism. Each CDR3 is given without its conserved first and last residue. Not all rows give a size; the values are once, few, many and, for expanded clones, a class.

TRBV27	-	TRBJ2-4	ASRPNSVTGLGDIQY
TRBV5-8	-	TRBJ1-1	ASSFSPEAF
TRBV2	-	TRBJ2-3	ASSEAAGADTQY
TRBV10-3	-	TRBJ2-5	AISGDRGDETQY
TRBV6-1	many	TRBJ2-5	ASSRPGETQY
TRBV5-6	many	TRBJ1-2	ASSTANYGYT
TRBV4-2	-	TRBJ1-3	ASSQGSSGRSSGNTIY
TRBV27	-	TRBJ2-2	ASRRGDTRNTGELF
TRBV3-1	many	TRBJ1-1	ASSPRDRVTEAF
TRBV6-1	-	TRBJ1-1	ASRHTEAF
TRBV4-2	few	TRBJ2-1	ASSRLGTSGGYEQF
TRBV2	-	TRBJ1-2	ASSHHGTGDDGYT
TRBV5-4	many	TRBJ2-5	ASSPTGAGETQY
TRBV11-3	many	TRBJ2-7	ASSYAGAGAYEQY
TRBV3-1	-	TRBJ1-1	ASSLADAEAF
TRBV6-6	many	TRBJ2-5	ASSYSRDSQETQY
TRBV6-4	-	TRBJ2-7	ASSDGQAYEQY
TRBV28	-	TRBJ2-3	ASSQGGRTDTQY
TRBV28	many	TRBJ2-2	ASSLLILANTGELF
TRBV7-7	few	TRBJ2-1	ASSLDRRNEQF
TRBV7-9	many	TRBJ2-1	ASSFNTGLAGVDEQF
TRBV9	few	TRBJ2-7	ASSPGGIGYEQY
TRBV29-1	many	TRBJ1-1	SVEDRFSGTEAF
TRBV3-1	-	TRBJ2-3	ASRLSDTQY